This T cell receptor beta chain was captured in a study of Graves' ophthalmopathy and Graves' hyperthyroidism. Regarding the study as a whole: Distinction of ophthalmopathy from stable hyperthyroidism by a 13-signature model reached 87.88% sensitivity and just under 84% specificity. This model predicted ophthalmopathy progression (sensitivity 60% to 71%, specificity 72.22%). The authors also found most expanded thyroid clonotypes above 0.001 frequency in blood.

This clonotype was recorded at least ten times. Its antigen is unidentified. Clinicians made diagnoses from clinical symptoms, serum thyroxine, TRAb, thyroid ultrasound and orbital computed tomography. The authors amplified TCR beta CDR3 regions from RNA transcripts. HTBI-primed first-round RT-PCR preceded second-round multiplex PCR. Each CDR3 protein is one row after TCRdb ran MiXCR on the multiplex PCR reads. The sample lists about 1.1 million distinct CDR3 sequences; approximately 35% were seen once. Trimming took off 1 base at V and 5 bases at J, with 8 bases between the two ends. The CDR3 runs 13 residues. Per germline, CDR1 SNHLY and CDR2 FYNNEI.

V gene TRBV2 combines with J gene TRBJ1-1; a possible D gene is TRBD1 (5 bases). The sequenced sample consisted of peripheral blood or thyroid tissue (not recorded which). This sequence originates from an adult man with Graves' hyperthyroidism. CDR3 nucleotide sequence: TGTGCCAGCAGTGAAGTTGGGGCGACTGAAGCTTTCTTT. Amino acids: CASSEVGATEAFF.